Below are 18 T cell receptor beta chains sequenced from a single sample in a study of blood T cell repertoires in COVID-19. Here immunoSEQ multiplex PCR was the method, and the copy in TCRdb shows in-frame clones only, minus some. The sample records some 180,000 clones, less than 90% being singletons. Sequenced input: PBMCs or T cells enriched from blood (not recorded which). These receptors all stem from a woman aged 25 to 45 who had been exposed to COVID-19.

This clone appeared once. This chain links TRBV6-4 with TRBJ1-4; TRBD1 agrees at 9 bases. The CDR3 consists of 15 residues. Germline V lookup: CDR1 MRHNA, CDR2 SNTAGT. The V segment lost 6 bases and the J segment 5 bases; nucleotides outside the gene matches: 7. The CDR3 protein is CASSATGGGNEKLFF. In DNA form, the CDR3 reads TGTGCCAGCAGCGCCACAGGGGGCGGAAATGAAAAACTGTTTTTT.

This clone was detected only once. The V call is TRBV5-1, the J call TRBJ2-3, with 8 bases that match TRBD1. Germline V CDR1 and CDR2: SGHRS, YFSETQ. The CDR3 totals 17 residues. V trimming: 1 base; J trimming: 5 bases; junction bases outside the gene matches: 12. CDR3 in amino acids: CASSLTPRGPVGDTQYF. The DNA of the CDR3 is TGCGCCAGCAGCTTGACTCCCAGGGGGCCCGTAGGAGATACGCAGTATTTT. The full variable domain, its missing parts supplied by reference TRBV5-1 and TRBJ2-3, is KAGVTQTPRYLIKTRGQQVTLSCSPISGHRSVSWYQQTPGQGLQFLFEYFSETQRNKGNFPGRFSGRQFSNSRSEMNVSTLELGDSALYLCASSLTPRGPVGDTQYFGPGTRLTVL.

This clone is a singleton in its sample. This chain links TRBV28 with TRBJ1-1; 11 bases fit TRBD1. Germline V gene data show CDR1 as MDHEN and CDR2 as SYDVKM. V dropped 6 bases and J dropped 7; count of bases not matched to a gene: 10. The CDR3 extends over 15 amino acids. The CDR3: CASRSGQGDSGEAFF. The CDR3 region has the DNA TGTGCCAGCAGATCGGGACAGGGGGACTCTGGTGAAGCTTTCTTT.

This clone was observed a single time. V and J are TRBV12-5 and TRBJ2-1, with D perhaps TRBD2 (6 bases). The CDR3 sequence is 15 residues long. Germline CDR1 reads LGHNT; CDR2 reads FRNRAP. V was clipped by 2 bases and J by 15 bases, with 23 bases between them. This CDR3 reads CASGLLDSAGRYGFF. The CDR3 DNA follows: TGTGCTAGTGGTTTGTTAGATTCCGCGGGAAGGTATGGGTTCTTC. Complete variable domain (other parts from reference TRBV12-5 and TRBJ2-1): DARVTQTPRHKVTEMGQEVTMRCQPILGHNTVFWYRQTMMQGLELLAYFRNRAPLDDSGMPKDRFSAEMPDATLATLKIQPSEPRDSAVYFCASGLLDSAGRYGFFGPGTRLTVL.

V usage is TRBV9 and J usage is TRBJ1-5, with TRBD1 matching 9 bases. The CDR3 spans 17 residues. V was clipped by 2 bases and J by 2 bases; unmatched bases: 8. Germline loops: CDR1 SGDLS, CDR2 YYNGEE. CDR3 DNA sequence: TGTGCCAGCAGCGTTTTTTTCCGGACAGGGGGCAATCAGCCCCAGCATTTT. It translates to CASSVFFRTGGNQPQHF.

V usage is TRBV9 and J usage is TRBJ1-6; D unresolved. V lost 0 bases and J 10 bases, leaving 14 bases between the germline ends. Germline V gives CDR1 SGDLS, CDR2 YYNGEE. The CDR3 totals 15 residues. DNA of the CDR3: TGTGCCAGCAGCGTAGCTACGGGGTCTGAATCACCCCTCCACTTT. Protein sequence: CASSVATGSESPLHF.

The rearrangement uses TRBV7-6 and TRBJ2-7; TRBD1 might be the D (5 bases). Germline lookup yields CDR1 SGHVS and CDR2 FNYEAQ. Between the trimmed V and J ends, which lost 2 bases and 5 bases, there was a span of 10 bases. The CDR3 has 13 amino acids. In nucleotides, the CDR3 is TGTGCCAGCAGCTTACCCCAGGGCCACGAGCAGTACTTC. Its protein is CASSLPQGHEQYF.

The V and J genes are TRBV11-2 and TRBJ2-5; D call uncertain. Germline CDR1 reads SGHAT; CDR2 reads FQNNGV. The V and J ends lost 1 base and 5 bases respectively, with 5 bases between them. The CDR3 spans 12 residues. The CDR3 here is CASSLARETQYF. The CDR3 nucleotides are TGTGCCAGCAGCTTAGCCCGGGAGACCCAGTACTTC.

This clone was counted only a few times. This rearrangement joins TRBV30 to TRBJ2-5, with TRBD2 matching over 16 bases. The V gene end was trimmed by 2 bases and the J gene end by 4 bases; junction bases not matched to a gene: 4. Germline lookup yields CDR1 GTSNPN and CDR2 SVGIG (reference sequence). The CDR3 sequence is 16 residues long. DNA of the CDR3: TGTGCCTGGAGTCCTGGGACTAGCGGGGGGGCAGAGACCCAGTACTTC. Protein sequence: CAWSPGTSGGAETQYF.

V usage is TRBV10-3 and J usage is TRBJ1-4; 10 nucleotides align to TRBD1. The CDR3 extends over 15 amino acids. The V and J ends lost 6 bases and 3 bases, in that order; junction bases with no gene match: 4. CDR1 and CDR2 (germline): ENHRY, SYGVKD. CDR3 sequence reads: CAIRSGQGANEKLFF. DNA of the CDR3: TGTGCCATCAGATCCGGACAGGGGGCTAATGAAAAACTGTTTTTT.

To note about this clone: The same CDR3 also results from other DNA sequences found in this sample. This sequence joins TRBV27 and TRBJ1-2, with TRBD1 as a possible D gene (5 bases). Germline CDR1 is MNHEY and CDR2 is SMNVEV (reference sequence). The germline V and J ends were trimmed by 6 bases and 0 bases, with 8 bases remaining between them. The CDR3 covers 13 residues. The CDR3 sequence is CASSPGPNYGYTF. As DNA, the CDR3 is TGTGCCAGCAGCCCAGGGCCTAACTATGGCTACACCTTC.

This clone was found once. The V call is TRBV5-4, the J call TRBJ1-1; 8 bases are a match to TRBD1. The CDR3 length is 17 residues. Germline trimming cut 4 bases from V and 1 base from J; bases unmatched to any gene: 12. Germline lookup yields CDR1 SGHNT and CDR2 YYREEE (reference sequence). The CDR3 DNA follows: TGTGCCAGCAGCCCGGACAGGGTAAAACCAAGGAACACTGAAGCTTTCTTT. Encoded protein: CASSPDRVKPRNTEAFF.

This chain links TRBV9 with TRBJ1-4, with D unresolved. The CDR3 is 16 residues long. The germline V and J ends were trimmed by 4 bases and 0 bases, with 13 bases remaining between them. The germline gives CDR1 SGDLS, CDR2 YYNGEE. The CDR3 DNA sequence: TGTGCCAGCAGCTCCGCCCCCCCGGCAACTAATGAAAAACTGTTTTTT. This sequence encodes CASSSAPPATNEKLFF.

The chain employs TRBV9 and TRBJ2-3; 7 bases line up with TRBD2. This CDR3 is 16 amino acids long. CDR1 and CDR2 from the germline V gene are SGDLS and YYNGEE. J was trimmed by 2 bases and V by 0 bases; bases with no gene match: 6. CDR3 coding DNA: TGTGCCAGCAGCGTAGGAGGGAGGGTGATCACAGATACGCAGTATTTT. Translation gives CASSVGGRVITDTQYF.

The chain combines TRBV4-3 with TRBJ2-5; tentative D call: TRBD1 (6 bases). Germline-derived CDR1 and CDR2 are LGHNA and YSLEER. V lost 0 bases and J lost 6, with 11 bases in between. The CDR3 extends over 14 amino acids. The CDR3 loop is CASSQDGQLKTQYF. As DNA, the CDR3 is TGCGCCAGCAGCCAAGACGGACAGTTAAAGACCCAGTACTTC.

The chain combines TRBV7-9 with TRBJ2-1, with D maybe TRBD2 (6 bases). This CDR3 is 16 amino acids long. From germline, CDR1 is SEHNR and CDR2 FQNEAQ (reference sequence). The germline V and J ends were trimmed by 2 bases and 4 bases, with 15 bases remaining between them. The CDR3 DNA follows: TGTGCCAGCAGCTTACTAGGAGGGGCCGTTTACAATGAGCAGTTCTTC. This gives the protein CASSLLGGAVYNEQFF. The entire variable domain, with the rest obtained from reference TRBV7-9 and TRBJ2-1, is as follows: DTGVSQNPRHKITKRGQNVTFRCDPISEHNRLYWYRQTLGQGPEFLTYFQNEAQLEKSRLLSDRFSAERPKGSFSTLEIQRTEQGDSAMYLCASSLLGGAVYNEQFFGPGTRLTVL.

Concerning this clone itself: Other DNA sequences in this specimen translate into the identical CDR3. V usage is TRBV5-1 and J usage is TRBJ2-7; 7 bases are shared with TRBD1. Unmatched junction bases numbered 3, after V lost 0 bases and J lost 3 bases. Germline loops: CDR1 SGHRS, CDR2 YFSETQ. The CDR3 is 14 amino acids. The CDR3 is CASSLADRVYEQYF. DNA for the CDR3: TGCGCCAGCAGCTTGGCCGACAGGGTCTACGAGCAGTACTTC.

The chain employs TRBV19 and TRBJ2-5; 9 nucleotides match TRBD2. The length of the CDR3 is 13 residues. After removal of 10 bases from V and 7 bases from J, the junction contained 10 bases not matched to a gene. The germline V gene has CDR1 LNHDA and CDR2 SQIVND (reference sequence). The CDR3 DNA reads TGTGCCACCTCGGTTCAAGCGGGGGGGACCCAGTACTTC. Amino acids: CATSVQAGGTQYF.